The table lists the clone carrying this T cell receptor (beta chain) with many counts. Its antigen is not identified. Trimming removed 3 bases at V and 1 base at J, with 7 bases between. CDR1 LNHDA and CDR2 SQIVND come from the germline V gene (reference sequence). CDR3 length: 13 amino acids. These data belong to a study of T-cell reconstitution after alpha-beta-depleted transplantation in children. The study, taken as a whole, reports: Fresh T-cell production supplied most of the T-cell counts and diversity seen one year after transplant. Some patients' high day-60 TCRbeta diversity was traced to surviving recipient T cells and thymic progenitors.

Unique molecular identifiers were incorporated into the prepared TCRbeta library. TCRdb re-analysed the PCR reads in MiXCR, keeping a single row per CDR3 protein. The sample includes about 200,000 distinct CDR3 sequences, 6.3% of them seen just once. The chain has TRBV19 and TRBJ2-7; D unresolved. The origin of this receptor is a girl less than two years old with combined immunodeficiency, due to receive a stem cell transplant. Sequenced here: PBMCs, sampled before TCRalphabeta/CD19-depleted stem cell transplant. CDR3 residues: CASSIQDSYEQYF. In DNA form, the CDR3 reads TGTGCCAGTAGTATCCAGGATTCCTACGAGCAGTACTTC.